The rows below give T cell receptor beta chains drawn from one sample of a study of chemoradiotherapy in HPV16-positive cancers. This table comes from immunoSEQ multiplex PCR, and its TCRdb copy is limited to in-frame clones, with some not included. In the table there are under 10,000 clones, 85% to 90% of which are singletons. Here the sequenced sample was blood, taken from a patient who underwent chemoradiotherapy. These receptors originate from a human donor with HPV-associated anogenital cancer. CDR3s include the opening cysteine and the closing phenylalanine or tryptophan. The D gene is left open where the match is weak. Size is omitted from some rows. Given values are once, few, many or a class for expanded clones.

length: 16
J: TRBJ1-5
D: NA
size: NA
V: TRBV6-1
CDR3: CASSEGRLTLNQPQHF
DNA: TGTGCCAGCAGTGAAGGCAGACTTACCCTCAATCAGCCCCAGCATTTT

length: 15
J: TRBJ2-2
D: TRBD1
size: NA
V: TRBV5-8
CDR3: CASSLPGGQIGELFF
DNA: TGTGCCAGCAGCTTGCCAGGGGGTCAGATCGGGGAGCTGTTTTTT

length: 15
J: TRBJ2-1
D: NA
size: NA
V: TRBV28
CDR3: CASSSRDRDSNEQFF
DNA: TGTGCCAGCAGTTCCCGGGACCGAGATTCCAATGAGCAGTTCTTC

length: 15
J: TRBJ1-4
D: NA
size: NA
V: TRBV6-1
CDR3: CASRPRLAVGEKLFF
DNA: TGTGCCAGCAGGCCTCGGTTGGCGGTGGGGGAAAAACTGTTTTTT

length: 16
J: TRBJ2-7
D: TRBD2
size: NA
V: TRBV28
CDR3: CASSGASGTSSYEQYF
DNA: TGTGCCAGCAGCGGCGCTAGCGGTACGAGCTCCTACGAGCAGTACTTC

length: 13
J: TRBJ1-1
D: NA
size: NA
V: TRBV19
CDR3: CASRNRLGTEAFF
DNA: TGTGCCAGTAGGAACAGACTTGGCACTGAAGCTTTCTTT

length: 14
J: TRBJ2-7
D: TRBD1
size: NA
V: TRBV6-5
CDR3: CASSTGDRGYEQYF
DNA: TGTGCCAGCAGTACAGGGGACAGGGGTTACGAGCAGTACTTC

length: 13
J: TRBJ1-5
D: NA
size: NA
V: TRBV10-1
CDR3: CASSRVGDQPQHF
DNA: TGCGCCAGCTCCAGGGTGGGGGACCAGCCCCAGCATTTT

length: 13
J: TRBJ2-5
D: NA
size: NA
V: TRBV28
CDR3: CATDLGNQETQYF
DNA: TGTGCCACCGATTTAGGGAACCAAGAGACCCAGTACTTC

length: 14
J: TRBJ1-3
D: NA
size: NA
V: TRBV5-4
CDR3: CASSLGAPGNTIYF
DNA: TGTGCCAGCAGCTTGGGGGCCCCTGGAAACACCATATATTTT

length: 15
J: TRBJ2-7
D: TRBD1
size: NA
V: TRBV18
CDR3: CASSPGQGSSYEQYF
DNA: TGTGCCAGCTCACCGGGACAGGGGTCCTCCTACGAGCAGTACTTC

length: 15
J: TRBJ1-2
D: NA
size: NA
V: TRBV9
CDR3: CASTPDVKANYGYTF
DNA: TGTGCCAGCACCCCCGACGTGAAGGCTAACTATGGCTACACCTTC

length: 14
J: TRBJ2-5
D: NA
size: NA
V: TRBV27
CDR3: CASSPGRVGKTQYF
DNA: TGTGCCAGCAGTCCGGGGCGCGTCGGGAAGACCCAGTACTTC

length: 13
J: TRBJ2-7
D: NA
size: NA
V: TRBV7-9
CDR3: CASSEGLSYEQYF
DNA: TGTGCCAGCAGCGAGGGACTGAGCTACGAGCAGTACTTC

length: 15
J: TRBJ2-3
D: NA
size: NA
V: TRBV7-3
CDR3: CASSLTSGETDTQYF
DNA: TGTGCCAGCAGCTTAACTAGCGGTGAGACAGATACGCAGTATTTT

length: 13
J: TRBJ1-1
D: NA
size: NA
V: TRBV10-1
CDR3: CASSRGPNTEAFF
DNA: TGCGCCAGCAGTAGGGGACCGAACACTGAAGCTTTCTTT

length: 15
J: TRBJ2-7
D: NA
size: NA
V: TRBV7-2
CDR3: CASGPSAGVSYEQYF
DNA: TGTGCCAGCGGGCCTAGCGCGGGTGTCTCCTACGAGCAGTACTTC

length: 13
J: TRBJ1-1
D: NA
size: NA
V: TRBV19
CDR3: CASSPIMNTEAFF
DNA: TGTGCCAGTAGTCCAATTATGAACACTGAAGCTTTCTTT

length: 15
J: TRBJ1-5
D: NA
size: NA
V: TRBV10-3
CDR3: CAISANQGSNQPQHF
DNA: TGTGCCATCAGTGCGAATCAGGGAAGCAATCAGCCCCAGCATTTT

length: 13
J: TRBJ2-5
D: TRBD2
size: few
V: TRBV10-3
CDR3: CAISEAGGETQYF
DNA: TGTGCCATCAGTGAGGCGGGAGGAGAGACCCAGTACTTC

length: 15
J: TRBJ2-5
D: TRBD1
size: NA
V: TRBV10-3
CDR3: CAIRGTGGGQETQYF
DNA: TGTGCCATCAGAGGGACAGGGGGCGGTCAAGAGACCCAGTACTTC

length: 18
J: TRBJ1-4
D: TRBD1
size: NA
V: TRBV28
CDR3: CASSFLGQYRKTNEKLFF
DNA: TGTGCCAGCAGTTTCCTGGGACAGTATCGAAAAACTAATGAAAAACTGTTTTTT

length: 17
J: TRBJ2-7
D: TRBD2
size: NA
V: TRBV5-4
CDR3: CASSLKKISGRAYEQYF
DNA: TGTGCCAGCAGCTTGAAAAAAATTAGCGGGAGGGCCTACGAGCAGTACTTC

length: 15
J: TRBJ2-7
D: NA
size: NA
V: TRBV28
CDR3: CASSSSGQLSYEQYF
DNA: TGTGCCAGCAGTTCCTCCGGACAGCTCTCCTACGAGCAGTACTTC

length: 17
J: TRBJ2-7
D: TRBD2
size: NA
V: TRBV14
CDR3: CASSLLSGSGLGYEQYF
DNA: TGTGCCAGCAGCCTCCTTAGCGGGAGCGGGCTTGGCTACGAGCAGTACTTC

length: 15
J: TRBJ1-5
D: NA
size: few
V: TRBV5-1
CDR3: CASSLGPNGDQPQHF
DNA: TGCGCCAGCAGCTTGGGGCCTAACGGCGATCAGCCCCAGCATTTT